This is a list of T cell receptor beta chains from one sample in a study of T cells in Graves' hyperthyroidism and ophthalmopathy. TCRdb called the multiplex PCR reads again in MiXCR, with one record for every CDR3 protein. The sample has some 360,000 distinct CDR3 sequences; about 15% are singletons. Sequenced sample: blood. The receptor set was obtained from an older woman with Graves' hyperthyroidism. Each CDR3 is given with its conserved first and last residue. The D gene is left open where the match is weak. Not every row has a clone size; where given, it reads once, few, many or a size class.

size,V,D,J,DNA,CDR3
many,TRBV11-2,TRBD1,TRBJ2-3,TGTGCCAGCAGCTTAGGTCCAGGGGGCCCAGATACGCAGTATTTT,CASSLGPGGPDTQYF
many,TRBV6-2/TRBV6-3,-,TRBJ1-2,TGTGCCAGCAATACAGGGAGCTATGGCTACACCTTC,CASNTGSYGYTF
few,TRBV18,TRBD2,TRBJ2-5,TGTGCCAGCTCACCAGTGGCGGGAGAAGAGACCCAGTACTTC,CASSPVAGEETQYF
many,TRBV7-9,TRBD1,TRBJ2-6,TGTGCCAGCAGCCGCCGGGACAGGGGCCGCTCTGGGGCCAACGTCCTGACTTTC,CASSRRDRGRSGANVLTF
-,TRBV7-2,TRBD2,TRBJ2-2,TGTGCCAGCGGCGGACTAGCGGGAGGGCACGGGGAGCTGTTTTTT,CASGGLAGGHGELFF
-,TRBV5-1,-,TRBJ2-5,TGCGCCAGTCATCGGGGGGACAGATCGTCGGAGACCCAGTACTTC,CASHRGDRSSETQYF
many,TRBV7-9,-,TRBJ2-1,TGTGCCAGCAGCTTAGATTTGGGGTGGAATGAGCAGTTCTTC,CASSLDLGWNEQFF
-,TRBV4-1,-,TRBJ2-5,TGCGCCAGCAGCCGCCAGGCGGGTGTGAAGGAGACCCAGTACTTC,CASSRQAGVKETQYF
many,TRBV20-1,TRBD2,TRBJ2-1,TGCAGTGCTGGCCCCGGGACTAGGGAGTATGAGCAGTTCTTC,CSAGPGTREYEQFF
few,TRBV30,TRBD1,TRBJ1-1,TGTGCCTGGAAAGGACAGGGGTACGGCACTGAAGCTTTCTTT,CAWKGQGYGTEAFF
-,TRBV3-1,-,TRBJ2-1,TGTCCCAGCAGCCAGGGAGGATTTGAGCAGTTCTTC,CPSSQGGFEQFF
many,TRBV30,TRBD2,TRBJ2-1,TGTGCCTGGAGTTCGGGACTAGCGGAAAATGAGCAGTTCTTC,CAWSSGLAENEQFF
many,TRBV24-1,TRBD1,TRBJ2-1,TGTGCCATCTCCGGGACAGGGGCCGTCAATGAGCAGTTCTTC,CAISGTGAVNEQFF
many,TRBV28,-,TRBJ1-4,TGTGCCAGCAGTTATCAGCGATATAATGAAAAACTGTTTTTT,CASSYQRYNEKLFF
-,TRBV3-1,TRBD2,TRBJ2-1,TGTGCCAGCAGCCAAGCCGGACTAGCGGGAGATTACAATGAGCAGTTCTTC,CASSQAGLAGDYNEQFF
-,TRBV11-3,-,TRBJ2-1,TGTGCCAGCAGCCACTCCACCAATGAGCAGTTCTTC,CASSHSTNEQFF
many,TRBV7-8,-,TRBJ2-5,TGTGCCAGCAGCTTAGGCAGATTTAGAGAGACCCAGTACTTC,CASSLGRFRETQYF
few,TRBV6-6,-,TRBJ1-4,TGTGCCAGCAGTTACTTGGGCAGAAATGAAAAACTGTTTTTT,CASSYLGRNEKLFF
few,TRBV9,-,TRBJ2-1,TGTGCCAGCAGCGTATCCAGCGAGGCCCCCAATGAGCAGTTCTTC,CASSVSSEAPNEQFF
-,TRBV6-1,-,TRBJ2-7,TGTGCCAGCAGTGAAGCGCAAGCAGCCTCCTACGAGCAGTACTTC,CASSEAQAASYEQYF
-,TRBV19,TRBD2,TRBJ2-3,TGTGCCAGTAGTGAAGGGTTTAGCGGGAGTTCAGATACGCAGTATTTT,CASSEGFSGSSDTQYF
many,TRBV28,-,TRBJ2-5,TGTGCCAGCAGTCATTACTGGAACGCCCCCCCTAGCGACCAAGAGACCCAGTACTTC,CASSHYWNAPPSDQETQYF
many,TRBV2,-,TRBJ1-1,TGTGCCAGCCTTCGAGGGTTAAACACTGAAGCTTTCTTT,CASLRGLNTEAFF
many,TRBV20-1,-,TRBJ1-2,TGCAGTGCTAGAGATCGGGGGACATATGGCTACACCTTC,CSARDRGTYGYTF
-,TRBV11-2,-,TRBJ2-7,TGTGCCAGCAGCTTTTTTTCAGATCCCTACGAGCAGTACTTC,CASSFFSDPYEQYF
-,TRBV7-3,-,TRBJ2-3,TGTGCCAGCAGCCCCAGGGGGCGGGAGAGGACAGATACGCAGTATTTT,CASSPRGRERTDTQYF
few,TRBV7-9,TRBD1,TRBJ2-6,TGTGCCAGCAGCTTCTCGACAGGGCCTGGGGCCAACGTCCTGACTTTC,CASSFSTGPGANVLTF
many,TRBV12-5,-,TRBJ1-1,TGTGCTAGTGGTGAAAGGGGTGCTGAAGCTTTCTTT,CASGERGAEAFF
-,TRBV29-1,TRBD2,TRBJ2-7,TGCAGCGTTGAAGATCCACCGGGGACTAGCGGAGGGGACTACGAGCAGTACTTC,CSVEDPPGTSGGDYEQYF
many,TRBV5-5,-,TRBJ2-2,TGTGCCAGCAGCTTCTACAGCATCACCGGGGAGCTGTTTTTT,CASSFYSITGELFF
many,TRBV30,TRBD1,TRBJ1-5,TGTGCCTGGAGTTATGACAGGGGCAATCAGCCCCAGCATTTT,CAWSYDRGNQPQHF
many,TRBV20-1,TRBD2,TRBJ2-5,TGCAGTGCTAGAGAACTAGCGCAAGAGACCCAGTACTTC,CSARELAQETQYF
many,TRBV11-2,TRBD2,TRBJ2-7,TGTGCCAGCAGCTTCTCGGGAGGCACCTACGAGCAGTACTTC,CASSFSGGTYEQYF
few,TRBV20-1,-,TRBJ2-2,TGCAGTGCTAGAAGGGAGGCTCTGAACACCGGGGAGCTGTTTTTT,CSARREALNTGELFF
many,TRBV28,-,TRBJ2-7,TGTGCCAGCAGCTCTATGACAGGGAGGTACGAGCAGTACTTC,CASSSMTGRYEQYF
many,TRBV30,TRBD1,TRBJ1-4,TGTGCCTGGAGTGCTCCAGGGGGAACTAATGAAAAACTGTTTTTT,CAWSAPGGTNEKLFF
-,TRBV20-1,TRBD2,TRBJ2-1,TGCAGTGCTAGAGATGCGGTTAACGGCGGGAGCTCCTACAATGAGCAGTTCTTC,CSARDAVNGGSSYNEQFF
many,TRBV6-1,-,TRBJ1-2,TGTGCCAGCAGGCAGGGGACCTATGGCTACACCTTC,CASRQGTYGYTF
few,TRBV12-3/TRBV12-4,-,TRBJ1-1,TGTGCCAGCAGGAACCGGGACCGCAACACTGAAGCTTTCTTT,CASRNRDRNTEAFF
many,TRBV27,-,TRBJ1-6,TGTGCCAGCAGGCCTACGGACAGACATTCACCCCTCCACTTT,CASRPTDRHSPLHF
many,TRBV11-2,-,TRBJ2-1,TGTGCCAGCAGGGACAATGAGCAGTTCTTC,CASRDNEQFF